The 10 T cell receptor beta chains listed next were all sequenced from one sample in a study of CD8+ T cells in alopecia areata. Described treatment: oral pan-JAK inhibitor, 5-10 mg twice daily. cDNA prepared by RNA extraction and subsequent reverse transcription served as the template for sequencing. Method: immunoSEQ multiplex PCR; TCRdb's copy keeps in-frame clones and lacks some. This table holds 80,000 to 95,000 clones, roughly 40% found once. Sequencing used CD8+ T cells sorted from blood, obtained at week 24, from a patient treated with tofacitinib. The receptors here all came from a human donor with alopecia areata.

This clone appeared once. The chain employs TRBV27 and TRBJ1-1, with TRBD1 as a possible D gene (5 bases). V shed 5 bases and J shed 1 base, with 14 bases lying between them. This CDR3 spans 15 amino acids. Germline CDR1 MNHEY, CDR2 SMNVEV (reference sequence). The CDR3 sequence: CASSPRWDPNTEAFF. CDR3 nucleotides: TGTGCCAGCAGTCCTAGATGGGACCCGAACACTGAAGCTTTCTTT.

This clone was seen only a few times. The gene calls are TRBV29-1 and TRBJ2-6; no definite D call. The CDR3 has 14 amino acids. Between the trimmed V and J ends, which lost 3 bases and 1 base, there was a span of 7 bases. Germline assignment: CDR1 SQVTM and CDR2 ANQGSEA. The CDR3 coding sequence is TGCAGCGTTGACCAGGAGTCTGGGGCCAACGTCCTGACTTTC. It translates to CSVDQESGANVLTF.

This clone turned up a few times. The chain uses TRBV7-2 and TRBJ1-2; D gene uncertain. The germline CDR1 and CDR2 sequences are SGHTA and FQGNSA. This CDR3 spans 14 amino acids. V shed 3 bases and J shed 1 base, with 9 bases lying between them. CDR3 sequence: CASSFTDVNYGYTF. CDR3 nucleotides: TGTGCCAGCAGCTTTACCGACGTTAACTATGGCTACACCTTC.

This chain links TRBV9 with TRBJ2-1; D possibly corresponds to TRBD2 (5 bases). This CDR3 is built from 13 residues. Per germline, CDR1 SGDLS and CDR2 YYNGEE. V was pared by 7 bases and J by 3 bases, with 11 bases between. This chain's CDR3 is CASSLSGYNEQFF. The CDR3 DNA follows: TGTGCCAGCTCCTTGAGCGGCTACAATGAGCAGTTCTTC.

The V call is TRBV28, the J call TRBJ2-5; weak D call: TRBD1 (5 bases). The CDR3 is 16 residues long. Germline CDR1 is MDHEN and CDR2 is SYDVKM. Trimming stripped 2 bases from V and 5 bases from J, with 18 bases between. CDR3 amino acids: CASSLALKPGPETQYF. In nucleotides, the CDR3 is TGTGCCAGCAGTTTAGCTCTAAAACCAGGGCCGGAGACCCAGTACTTC.

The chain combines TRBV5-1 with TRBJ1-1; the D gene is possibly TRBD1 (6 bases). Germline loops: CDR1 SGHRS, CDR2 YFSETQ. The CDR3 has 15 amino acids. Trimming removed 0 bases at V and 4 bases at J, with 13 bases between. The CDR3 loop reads CASSLDGRDTTEAFF. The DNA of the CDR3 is TGCGCCAGCAGCTTGGACGGCAGGGACACCACTGAAGCTTTCTTT.

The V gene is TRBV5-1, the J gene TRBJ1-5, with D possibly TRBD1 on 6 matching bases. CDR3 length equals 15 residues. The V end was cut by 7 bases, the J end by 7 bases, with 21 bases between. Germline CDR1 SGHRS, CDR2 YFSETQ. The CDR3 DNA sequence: TGCGCCAGCCGCCCCGGGACAACTGGCGGACAGCCCCAGCATTTT. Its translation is CASRPGTTGGQPQHF.

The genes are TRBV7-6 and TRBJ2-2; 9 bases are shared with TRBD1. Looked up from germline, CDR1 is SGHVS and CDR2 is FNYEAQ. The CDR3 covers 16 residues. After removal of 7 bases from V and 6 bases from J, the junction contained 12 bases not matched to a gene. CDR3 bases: TGTGCCAGCACCTCACAGGGGGCATACATCGCCGGGGAGCTGTTTTTT. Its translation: CASTSQGAYIAGELFF.

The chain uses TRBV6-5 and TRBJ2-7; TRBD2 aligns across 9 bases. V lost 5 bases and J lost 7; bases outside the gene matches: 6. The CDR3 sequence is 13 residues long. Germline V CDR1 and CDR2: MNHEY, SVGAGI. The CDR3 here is CASSAGGPGEQYF. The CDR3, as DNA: TGTGCCAGCAGTGCGGGAGGGCCTGGGGAGCAGTACTTC.

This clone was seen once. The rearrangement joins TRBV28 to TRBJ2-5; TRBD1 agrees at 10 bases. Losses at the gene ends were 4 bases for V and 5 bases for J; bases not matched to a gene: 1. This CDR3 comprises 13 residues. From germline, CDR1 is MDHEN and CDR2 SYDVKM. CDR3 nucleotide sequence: TGTGCCAGCAGTTCGGGACAGGGGGAGACCCAGTACTTC. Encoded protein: CASSSGQGETQYF.